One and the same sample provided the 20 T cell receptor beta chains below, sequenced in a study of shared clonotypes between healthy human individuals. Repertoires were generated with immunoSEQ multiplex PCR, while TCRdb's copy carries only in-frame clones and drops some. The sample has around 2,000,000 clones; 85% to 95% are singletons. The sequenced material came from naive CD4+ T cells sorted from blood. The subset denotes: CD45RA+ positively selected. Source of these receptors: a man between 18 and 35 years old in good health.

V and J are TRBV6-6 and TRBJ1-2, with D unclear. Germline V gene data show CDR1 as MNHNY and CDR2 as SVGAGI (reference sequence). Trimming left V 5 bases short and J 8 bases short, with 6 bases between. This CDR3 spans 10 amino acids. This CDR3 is CASSTEGYTF. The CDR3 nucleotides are TGTGCCAGCAGTACAGAAGGCTACACCTTC.

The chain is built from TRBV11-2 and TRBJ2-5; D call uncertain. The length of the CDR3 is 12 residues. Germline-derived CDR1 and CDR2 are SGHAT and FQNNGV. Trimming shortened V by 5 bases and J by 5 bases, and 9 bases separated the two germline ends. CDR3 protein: CASSVTRETQYF. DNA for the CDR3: TGTGCCAGCAGCGTAACGCGGGAGACCCAGTACTTC.

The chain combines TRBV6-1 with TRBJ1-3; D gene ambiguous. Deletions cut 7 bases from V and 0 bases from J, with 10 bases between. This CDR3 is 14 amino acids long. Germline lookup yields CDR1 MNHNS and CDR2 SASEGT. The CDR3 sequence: CASTRILSGNTIYF. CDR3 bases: TGTGCCAGCACCCGGATCCTCTCTGGAAACACCATATATTTT.

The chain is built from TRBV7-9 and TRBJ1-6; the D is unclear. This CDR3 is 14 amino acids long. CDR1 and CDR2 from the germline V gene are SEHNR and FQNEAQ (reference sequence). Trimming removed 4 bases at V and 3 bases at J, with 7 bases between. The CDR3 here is CASSSPGYNSPLHF. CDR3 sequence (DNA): TGTGCCAGCAGCTCACCGGGCTATAATTCACCCCTCCACTTT.

CDR3 loop: CASSPSRAYLYSNQPQHF. CDR3 nucleotides: TGTGCCAGTAGTCCCTCCCGGGCCTATTTATATAGCAATCAGCCCCAGCATTTT. V and J are TRBV19 and TRBJ1-5; unclear D gene. Trimming shortened V by 5 bases and J by 0 bases, and 20 bases separated the two germline ends. The germline V gene encodes CDR1 LNHDA and CDR2 SQIVND (reference sequence). This CDR3 region has 18 residues.

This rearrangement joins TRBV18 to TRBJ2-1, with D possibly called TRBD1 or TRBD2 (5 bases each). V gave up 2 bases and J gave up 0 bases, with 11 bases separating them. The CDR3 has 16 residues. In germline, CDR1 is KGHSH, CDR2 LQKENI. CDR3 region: CASSPLGVSSYNEQFF. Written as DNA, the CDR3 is TGTGCCAGCTCACCATTGGGGGTAAGCTCCTACAATGAGCAGTTCTTC. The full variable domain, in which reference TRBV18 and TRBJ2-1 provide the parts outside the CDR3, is NAGVMQNPRHLVRRRGQEARLRCSPMKGHSHVYWYRQLPEEGLKFMVYLQKENIIDESGMPKERFSAEFPKEGPSILRIQQVVRGDSAAYFCASSPLGVSSYNEQFFGPGTRLTVL.

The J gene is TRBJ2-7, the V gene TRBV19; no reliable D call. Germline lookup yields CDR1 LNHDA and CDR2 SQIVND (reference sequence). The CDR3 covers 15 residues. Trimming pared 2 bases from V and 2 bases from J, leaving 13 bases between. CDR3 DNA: TGTGCCAGTAGTATATCGGCCAACAACCCCTACGAGCAGTACTTC. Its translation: CASSISANNPYEQYF.

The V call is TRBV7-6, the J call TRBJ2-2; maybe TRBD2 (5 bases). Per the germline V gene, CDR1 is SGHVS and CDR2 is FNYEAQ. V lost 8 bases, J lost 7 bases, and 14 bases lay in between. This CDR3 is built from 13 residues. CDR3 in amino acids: CASGAGNGGELFF. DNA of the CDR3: TGTGCCAGCGGCGCCGGGAATGGCGGGGAGCTGTTTTTT. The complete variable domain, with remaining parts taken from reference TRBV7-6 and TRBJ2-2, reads GAGVSQSPRYKVTKRGQDVALRCDPISGHVSLYWYRQALGQGPEFLTYFNYEAQQDKSGLPNDRFSAERPEGSISTLTIQRTEQRDSAMYRCASGAGNGGELFFGEGSRLTVL.

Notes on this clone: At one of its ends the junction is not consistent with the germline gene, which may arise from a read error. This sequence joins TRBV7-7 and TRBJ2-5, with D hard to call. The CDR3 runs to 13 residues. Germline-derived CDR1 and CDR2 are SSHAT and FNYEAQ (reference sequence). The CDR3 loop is CASSFGHQETQYF. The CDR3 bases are TGTGCTAGCAGCTTCGGCCACCAAGAGACCCAGTACTTC. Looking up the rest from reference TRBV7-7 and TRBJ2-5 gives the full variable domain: GAGVSQSPRYKVTKRGQDVTLRCDPISSHATLYWYQQALGQGPEFLTYFNYEAQPDKSGLPSDRFSAERPEGSISTLTIQRTEQRDSAMYRCASSFGHQETQYFGPGTRLLVL.

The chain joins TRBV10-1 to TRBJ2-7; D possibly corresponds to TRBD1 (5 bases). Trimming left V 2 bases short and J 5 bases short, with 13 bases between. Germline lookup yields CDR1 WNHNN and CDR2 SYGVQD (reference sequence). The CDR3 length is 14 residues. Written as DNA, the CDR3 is TGCGCCAGCAGTGAGGGACACTACCCGGACGAGCAGTACTTC. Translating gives CASSEGHYPDEQYF.

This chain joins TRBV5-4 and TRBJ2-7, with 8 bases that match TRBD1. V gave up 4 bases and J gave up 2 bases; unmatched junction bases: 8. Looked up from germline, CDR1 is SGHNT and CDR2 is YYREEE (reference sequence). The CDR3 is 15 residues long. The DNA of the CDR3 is TGTGCCAGCAGCCCTGGGACAGGATTGCCCTACGAGCAGTACTTC. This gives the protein CASSPGTGLPYEQYF.

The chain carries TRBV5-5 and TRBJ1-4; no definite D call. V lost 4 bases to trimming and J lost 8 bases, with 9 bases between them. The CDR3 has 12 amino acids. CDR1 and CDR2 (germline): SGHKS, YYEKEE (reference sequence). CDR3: CASSLIGEKLFF. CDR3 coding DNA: TGTGCCAGCAGCCTGATCGGAGAAAAACTGTTTTTT.

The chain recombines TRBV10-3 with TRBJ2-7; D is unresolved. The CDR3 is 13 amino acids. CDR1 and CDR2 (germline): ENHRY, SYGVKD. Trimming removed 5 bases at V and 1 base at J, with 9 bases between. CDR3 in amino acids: CAISLVSSYEQYF. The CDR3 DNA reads TGTGCCATCAGTTTAGTCAGTTCCTACGAGCAGTACTTC.

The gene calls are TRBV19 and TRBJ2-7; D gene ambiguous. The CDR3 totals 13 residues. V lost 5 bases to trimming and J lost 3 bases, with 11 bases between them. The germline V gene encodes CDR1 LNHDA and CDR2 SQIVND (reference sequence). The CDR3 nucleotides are TGTGCCAGTAGTCCCGGGCCTTACTACGAGCAGTACTTC. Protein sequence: CASSPGPYYEQYF.

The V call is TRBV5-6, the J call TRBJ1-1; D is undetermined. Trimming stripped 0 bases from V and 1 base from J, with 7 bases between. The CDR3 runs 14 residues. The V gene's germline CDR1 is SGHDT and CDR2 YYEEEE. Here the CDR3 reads CASSLVAGNTEAFF. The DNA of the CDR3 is TGTGCCAGCAGCTTGGTGGCAGGGAACACTGAAGCTTTCTTT.

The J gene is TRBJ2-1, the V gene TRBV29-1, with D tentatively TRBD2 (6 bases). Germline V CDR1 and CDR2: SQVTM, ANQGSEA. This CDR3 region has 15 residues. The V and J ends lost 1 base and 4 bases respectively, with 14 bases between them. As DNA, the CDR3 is TGCAGCGTTGAAGGGGGGGAAAGGTTTTACAATGAGCAGTTCTTC. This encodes CSVEGGERFYNEQFF.

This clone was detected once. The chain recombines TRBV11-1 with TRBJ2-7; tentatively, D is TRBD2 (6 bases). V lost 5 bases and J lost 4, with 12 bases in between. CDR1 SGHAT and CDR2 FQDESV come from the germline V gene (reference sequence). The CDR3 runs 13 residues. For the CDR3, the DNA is TGTGCCAGCAGCGCGGGGACCTATTACGAGCAGTACTTC. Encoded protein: CASSAGTYYEQYF.

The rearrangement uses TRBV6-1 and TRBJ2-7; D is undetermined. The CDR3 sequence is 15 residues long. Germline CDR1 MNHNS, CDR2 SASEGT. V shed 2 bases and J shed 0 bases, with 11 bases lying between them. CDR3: CASSERVGGSYEQYF. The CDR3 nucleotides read TGTGCCAGCAGTGAAAGAGTAGGCGGCTCCTACGAGCAGTACTTC.

Here the CDR3 reads CSALLLGEKHF. CDR3 bases: TGCAGTGCTTTGCTCCTGGGGGAGAAGCATTTT. This chain joins TRBV20-1 and TRBJ1-5; D is possibly TRBD1 (5 bases). The length of the CDR3 is 11 residues. Germline CDR1 DFQATT, CDR2 SNEGSKA (reference sequence). V was cut by 5 bases and J by 14 bases, with 16 bases left in between.

Here the CDR3 reads CASSFPDRGHGYTF. The DNA for the CDR3 is TGTGCCAGCAGTTTCCCCGACAGGGGGCATGGCTACACCTTC. V is TRBV28 and J is TRBJ1-2, with TRBD1 matching over 10 bases. Germline CDR1 and CDR2: MDHEN and SYDVKM. The trim removed 3 bases at V and 6 bases at J, leaving 4 bases unmatched. The CDR3 length is 14 residues.